Only one count was recorded for the clone carrying this T cell receptor (beta chain). Its antigen is as yet unknown. This CDR3 spans 17 amino acids. Germline V gene data show CDR1 as SEHNR and CDR2 as FQNEAQ (reference sequence). V dropped 1 base and J dropped 1; count of bases not matched to a gene: 7. This sample is part of a study of post-analysis software for immune sequencing data. Study background: The courses of disease that were included comprised relapsing-remitting, secondary progressive and progressive-relapsing multiple sclerosis.

Study outcomes and limitations: Normalized Chao1 diversity was significantly lower in multiple sclerosis patients than in controls. Five or six TRBV segments were more frequent in patients than controls; TRBV5-6, TRBV5-1 and TRBV20-1 belonged to this group.

The library was made from cDNA and included unique molecular identifiers. A single record per CDR3 protein comes from TCRdb applying MiXCR to the PCR reads. The data show 750,000 to 950,000 distinct CDR3 sequences, about 50% seen once. Input material: blood. This chain joins TRBV7-9 and TRBJ2-7; 10 nucleotides match TRBD2. The receptor was derived from a girl aged 5 to 17 with multiple sclerosis. CDR3 sequence reads: CASSLEPGLAESYEQYF. The CDR3 nucleotides read TGTGCCAGCAGCTTAGAGCCAGGACTAGCGGAGTCCTACGAGCAGTACTTC.